This TCR beta chain was identified during a study of cytomegalovirus exposure and HLA in healthy donors (dated by TCRdb to the late 2010s). Notes on the research overall: An earlier analysis of approximately 640 of the donors reported more than 250 Gb of sequence data and some 120 million unique TCR beta sequences from approximately 180 million T cells. Approximately 300 gigabases of sequencing data and around 90 million unique TCR sequences made up an early release that covered some 640 HLA-typed donors. Of the roughly 400 genotyped donors, around 81% fell in the genetic ancestry cluster associated with self-reported Caucasian donors. The study aimed to test whether cataloging public T cell receptors could reveal signatures of past pathogen exposure. Using immunosequencing, the study profiled T cell repertoires from roughly 650 subjects and related those repertoires to cytomegalovirus serostatus. Besides the first cohort of approximately 670 subjects, a separate validation cohort made up of some 110 different subjects was used. High-throughput TCR immunosequencing, statistical association of individual TCRs with disease status, and machine learning were combined to predict cytomegalovirus infection status. To study patterns of TCR occurrence, a later analysis re-analyzed previously published TCR beta repertoires from more than 550 donors and added high-resolution HLA genotyping. The later analysis used no new phenotypic data to find candidate immune exposures, relying instead on TCR beta sequences and their occurrence across donors. An earlier analysis of more than 450 of the donors used high-throughput TCR beta sequencing to judge whether each TCR beta V gene segment behaved as functional or pseudogenic. Donor age, sex, ethnicity and CMV serostatus were compiled together with the repertoire data. In a later genetic analysis, genome-wide SNP genotypes for about three fifths of the 666 donors were used, and that subset was treated as a discovery cohort. All discovery cohort repertoires had been generated using a single sequencing platform. HLA typing covered class I and class II loci at four-digit resolution. The number of typed donors differed by locus: about 620-640 for A, B, C, DRB1 and DQB1; some 500 for DQA1; some 610 for DPA1; and some 430 for DPB1. Roughly five DR-DQ haplotypes were handled as single units for association and clustering because linkage in the cohort was strong. Among some 410 genotyped donors of the cohort, an average of about 240,000 unique TCR beta nucleotide sequences was sequenced per donor, of which 15% to 20% were non-productive. The full study reports these points: The study listed 150 to 200 TCR beta chains as associated with cytomegalovirus. In a later analysis, 15,000 to 20,000 TCR beta sequences were associated with specific HLA alleles at a false discovery rate of 0.05. Compared with equally common non-associated chains, HLA-associated TCR beta chains in a later analysis were more clonally expanded and had lower generation probabilities. The earlier analysis of approximately 590 of the donors excluded seventeen rarely observed V segments, including chromosome 9 orphons, because counts were too low. Sequencing depth was assumed to be roughly uniform across donors in the presence/absence analyses, though that assumption may not hold. Cytomegalovirus status was reported to be diagnosed by the classifier with high specificity and sensitivity in both the original and validation cohorts. Correlated functional status among segregating V segments might reflect linkage disequilibrium, but an unknown experimental factor could not be ruled out. According to a later analysis, parvovirus B19, influenza, CMV and Epstein-Barr virus appeared linked to several top co-occurrence clusters. This cohort had only TCR beta chains sequenced, and the lack of alpha or paired-chain data limited which features could be detected. Immune exposure information for the cohort was limited to CMV serostatus. Broadly in line with IMGT annotations, most TCR beta V segments showed up in productive rearrangements about 87% or about 30% of the time in an earlier analysis of 450 to 600 of the donors. Because the 87-base-pair reads could not distinguish some IMGT-functional V segments, including TRBV6-2 and TRBV6-3, those segments were excluded. A further reported finding was that TCR beta sequences accurately predicted the HLA-A and HLA-B alleles for most subjects in the first cohort. It was suggested by the authors that the approach could potentially be generalized to other disease states and immunological phenotypes. While some public TCRs were present in many individuals, most TCR sequences turned up only very rarely across donors. When HLA alleles, especially DR and DQ, strongly co-occurred, attributing TCR associations to individual alleles was difficult. A cluster of highly shared sequence variants was judged likely to represent a technical artifact of the sequencing pipeline. Because HLA typing was unavailable for some donors at each locus, only the typed subset was used in association tests. According to a later genetic analysis, donors in an Asian-associated ancestry cluster had fewer N-insertions in productive TCRs than the approximately 670-donor mean. Three of the identified cytomegalovirus-associated TCR beta chains were confirmed in vitro to be specific for cytomegalovirus antigens. In a later genetic analysis, a missense DCLRE1C variant was associated with V-gene and J-gene trimming of TCR beta chains, and the association was replicated in an independent cohort. In a later analysis, TCR association rates were found to vary across HLA loci, with the most associated TCRs seen for DRB1 alleles and the fewest for HLA-C alleles. In a later analysis, most CMV-associated TCR beta chains were found to appear HLA-restricted, with HLA associations seemingly driven largely by CMV exposure.

The cohort comprised approximately 700 healthy bone marrow donors. At the time of sampling, every cohort member was nominally healthy, though immune exposures that went unrecorded were likely present. The donor was CMV seronegative and was included in the group of a few hundred seronegative cohort members. Each donor provided a peripheral blood sample, and peripheral blood mononuclear cells were used for TCR beta sequencing. Genomic DNA extraction from the blood cell samples was performed with the Qiagen DNeasy Blood Extraction Kit. CDR3 length: 13 amino acids, cysteine to phenylalanine. CDR3 DNA only is kept here, 39 bases in frame from base 1. The junction carries 7 bases between V and J, which are trimmed by 2 bases and 3 bases respectively. CDR1 MRHNA and CDR2 SNTAGT were looked up in the germline V gene. Library construction relied on the immunoSEQ multiplex PCR assay. For the multiplex PCR, a mixture combining 60 forward primers for TCR Vbeta segments and 13 reverse primers for TCR Jbeta segments was used. A multiplex PCR assay on genomic DNA amplified the CDR3 region of rearranged TCR beta genes. Amplified TCR beta libraries were sequenced as 87-base-pair reads on the Illumina HiSeq System. Concerning the study's data processing: Across the 670 or so repertoires, a later analysis counted around 80 million unique TCR beta chains, 9 million to 14 million of which were shared by at least two donors. A nearest-neighbor algorithm error-corrected the raw reads and collapsed the reads into unique sequences, merging closely related sequences to remove PCR and sequencing errors. To assign V, D and J gene segments, CDR3 sequences were aligned to IMGT reference sequences. For a sequence to be retained, a match of at least six nucleotides to both a V gene segment and a J gene segment was required. A rearrangement was called productive if the CDR3 had no stop codons and remained in frame with V and J, and every other rearrangement was called non-productive. Following IMGT convention, CDR3 was defined as the stretch from the second conserved V-encoded cysteine to the conserved J-encoded phenylalanine. The earlier analysis of fewer than 750 of the donors excluded sequences that lacked an unambiguous match to a single V gene segment. An earlier analysis of fewer than 650 of the donors classified V segments as functional when productive rearrangements were above 56.7% and as segregating when the standard deviation between donors was above 5%. A statistical classification framework was built to diagnose cytomegalovirus status from the catalog of TCR beta chain sequences. A later analysis assigned V and J genes by comparing TCR nucleotide sequences with IMGT/GENE-DB human TR gene sequences. A later analysis assigned CDR3 sequences and most-parsimonious VDJ recombination scenarios with the TCRdist pipeline. In a later analysis, each TCR beta chain was defined by its CDR3 amino acid sequence together with its V-gene family, and reads without a unique V-gene family were excluded. As a way to deal with suspected cross-contamination and a sequencing artifact, a later analysis dropped approximately 590 nucleotide sequences that were highly shared and had low generation probability. A later analysis calculated a clonal expansion index for each public chain from normalized within-repertoire ranks of inferred template counts. A later analysis computed generation probabilities with a VDJ recombination model fitted to out-of-frame rearrangements, and checked the results against IGoR. In a later analysis, hypergeometric tests were used to score TCR-TCR, TCR-HLA and TCR-CMV co-occurrence, with a repertoire-size bias correction applied to TCR pairs. In a later analysis, false discovery rates were estimated by permuting HLA or CMV assignments 20 times. A later analysis grouped co-occurring TCRs with DBSCAN, adding TCRdist sequence similarity when clustering within HLA-allele-positive subsets. For co-occurrence clustering, repertoires with fewer than 30,000 or more than 120,000 public chains were excluded, along with four or five repertoires with anomalous nucleotide sharing. What TCRdb holds here is the immuneACCESS table cut down to in-frame rearrangements. Part of the clones is not present; checked against another copy, under half of the missing clones reflect an unresolved V gene, and the others are unexplained. V and J calls and clone size are as listed in that table; D and trimming were resolved from the DNA. This sample comprises 130,000 to 150,000 clones, roughly 80% of them detected only once. 1.5% to 2% of the sample goes to the ten largest clones.

On this clone: No cognate antigen has been identified for it. The record has no base qualities; no much larger clone is one base away.

The chain employs TRBV6-4 and TRBJ1-1, with no confidently assigned D gene. The origin of this receptor is a middle-aged woman in good health and CMV-seronegative. Material: PBMCs. The CDR3 protein: CASSDEQHTEAFF. The base sequence is TGTGCCAGCAGTGACGAACAGCACACTGAAGCTTTCTTT.